This record looks at one T cell receptor (beta chain) sequence and its context. Libraries were prepared by immunoSEQ multiplex PCR; TCRdb keeps only in-frame clonotypes and omits some of them. The sample has around 270,000 clones; about 87% are singletons. The source of the sample is a study of blood T cell repertoires in COVID-19. Sequencing was performed on peripheral blood. This clonotype originated in a man aged 55 to 70 who had recovered from COVID-19.

CDR3 residues: CASREGDVRIYEQYF. CDR3 coding DNA: TGTGCCAGTCGCGAGGGGGACGTTCGCATCTACGAGCAGTACTTC. This chain joins TRBV11-2 and TRBJ2-7; a possible D gene is TRBD1 (6 bases). Germline V gene lookup returns CDR1 SGHAT and CDR2 FQNNGV. Between the trimmed V and J ends, which lost 9 bases and 3 bases, there was a span of 21 bases. The CDR3 has 15 residues.